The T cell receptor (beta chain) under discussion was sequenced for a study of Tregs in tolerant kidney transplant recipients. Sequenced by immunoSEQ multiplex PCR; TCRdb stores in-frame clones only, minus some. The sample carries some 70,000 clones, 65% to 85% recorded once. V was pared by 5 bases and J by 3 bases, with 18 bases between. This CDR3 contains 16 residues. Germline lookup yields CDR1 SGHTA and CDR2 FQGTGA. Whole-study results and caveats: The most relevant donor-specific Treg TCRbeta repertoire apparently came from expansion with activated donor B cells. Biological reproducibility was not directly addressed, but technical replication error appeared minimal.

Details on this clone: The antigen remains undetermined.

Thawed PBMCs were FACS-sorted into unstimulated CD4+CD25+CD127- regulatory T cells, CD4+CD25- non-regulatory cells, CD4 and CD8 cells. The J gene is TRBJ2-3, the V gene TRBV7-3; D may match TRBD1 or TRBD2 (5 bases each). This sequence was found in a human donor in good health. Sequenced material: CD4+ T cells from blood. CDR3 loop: CASSTNNPGATDTQYF. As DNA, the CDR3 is TGTGCCAGCAGCACAAATAATCCCGGGGCGACAGATACGCAGTATTTT. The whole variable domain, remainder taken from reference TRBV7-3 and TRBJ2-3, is GAGVSQTPSNKVTEKGKYVELRCDPISGHTALYWYRQSLGQGPEFLIYFQGTGAADDSGLPNDRFFAVRPEGSVSTLKIQRTERGDSAVYLCASSTNNPGATDTQYFGPGTRLTVL.